A selection of T cell receptor beta chains follows, all from one sample in a study of CD4 and CD8 cells across lung adenocarcinoma regions. TCRdb re-analysed the PCR reads in MiXCR, keeping a single row per CDR3 protein. This sample has tens of thousands of distinct CDR3 sequences, with roughly half found just once. Sequencing input: CD4+ T cells from the center of a lung tumor. Receptors were obtained from a male donor with lung adenocarcinoma. The CD4 and CD8 labels of this study may be unreliable. Each CDR3 is given with its conserved first and last residue. Fields, in order: D gene, V gene, clone size, J gene, CDR3 protein, CDR3 DNA. The D gene is left open where the match is weak. Clone size is given for some rows only: seen once, a few or many times, or a class if the clone is expanded.

d_call: TRBD2; v_call: TRBV6-5; clone_size: NA; j_call: TRBJ2-5; cdr3_aa: CASSYTIAGPPGTQYF; cdr3_nt: TGTGCCAGCAGTTATACAATAGCGGGGCCCCCGGGGACCCAGTACTTC
d_call: NA; v_call: TRBV10-3; clone_size: few; j_call: TRBJ2-3; cdr3_aa: CAGLQAVSTDTQYF; cdr3_nt: TGTGCCGGCCTCCAGGCTGTGAGCACAGATACGCAGTATTTT
d_call: TRBD2; v_call: TRBV6-1; clone_size: medium-sized; j_call: TRBJ2-1; cdr3_aa: CASSEGWVTLAGGEQFF; cdr3_nt: TGTGCCAGCAGTGAAGGGTGGGTAACTCTAGCGGGAGGTGAGCAGTTCTTC
d_call: TRBD2; v_call: TRBV4-1; clone_size: NA; j_call: TRBJ2-5; cdr3_aa: CASSRLAGGPGETQYF; cdr3_nt: TGCGCCAGCAGCCGGCTAGCGGGAGGGCCGGGAGAGACCCAGTACTTC
d_call: NA; v_call: TRBV10-2; clone_size: many; j_call: TRBJ2-3; cdr3_aa: CASSDGGVVPTDTQYF; cdr3_nt: TGCGCCAGCAGTGATGGGGGTGTTGTCCCAACAGATACGCAGTATTTT
d_call: NA; v_call: TRBV6-1; clone_size: NA; j_call: TRBJ2-5; cdr3_aa: CASSEFGGRGVLDKNTQYF; cdr3_nt: TGTGCCAGCAGTGAATTCGGGGGGAGGGGGGTCTTAGACAAAAACACCCAGTACTTC
d_call: NA; v_call: TRBV4-1; clone_size: NA; j_call: TRBJ2-3; cdr3_aa: CASIAAVGTGEQYF; cdr3_nt: TGCGCGAGCATAGCGGCAGTGGGCACAGGGGAGCAGTATTTT
d_call: NA; v_call: TRBV28; clone_size: few; j_call: TRBJ2-3; cdr3_aa: CASSLTTDTQYF; cdr3_nt: TGTGCCAGCAGTTTGACTACAGATACGCAGTATTTT
d_call: TRBD1; v_call: TRBV6-1; clone_size: NA; j_call: TRBJ2-3; cdr3_aa: CASSRTGSKETQYF; cdr3_nt: TGTGCCAGCAGTCGGACAGGGAGCAAAGAGACGCAGTATTTT
d_call: NA; v_call: TRBV11-3; clone_size: once; j_call: TRBJ2-1; cdr3_aa: CASSLSMGYEQFF; cdr3_nt: TGTGCCAGCAGCTTATCGATGGGGTATGAGCAGTTCTTC
d_call: NA; v_call: TRBV4-2; clone_size: NA; j_call: TRBJ2-5; cdr3_aa: CASSQKRADQETQYF; cdr3_nt: TGTGCCAGCAGCCAAAAAAGGGCAGATCAAGAGACCCAGTACTTC
d_call: NA; v_call: TRBV7-8; clone_size: NA; j_call: TRBJ2-1; cdr3_aa: CASSLGTFNEQFF; cdr3_nt: TGTGCCAGCAGCTTAGGGACTTTCAATGAGCAGTTCTTC
d_call: TRBD1; v_call: TRBV6-1; clone_size: NA; j_call: TRBJ1-6; cdr3_aa: CASSDPGTGGLGSPLHF; cdr3_nt: TGTGCCAGCAGTGATCCCGGGACAGGGGGCCTTGGTTCACCCCTCCACTTT
d_call: NA; v_call: TRBV28; clone_size: NA; j_call: TRBJ1-2; cdr3_aa: CATLRYYGYTF; cdr3_nt: TGTGCCACCCTAAGGTACTATGGCTACACCTTC
d_call: NA; v_call: TRBV27; clone_size: NA; j_call: TRBJ2-1; cdr3_aa: CASSLYRQTNEQFF; cdr3_nt: TGTGCCAGCAGTTTATATAGACAGACAAATGAGCAGTTCTTC
d_call: TRBD2; v_call: TRBV6-5; clone_size: NA; j_call: TRBJ2-5; cdr3_aa: CASSYSDYVASGRAVETQYF; cdr3_nt: TGTGCCAGCAGTTATTCTGACTACGTGGCTAGCGGGAGGGCCGTAGAGACCCAGTACTTC
d_call: TRBD2; v_call: TRBV7-8; clone_size: many; j_call: TRBJ2-1; cdr3_aa: CASSLVASGYYNEQFF; cdr3_nt: TGTGCCAGCAGCTTAGTGGCTAGCGGGTACTACAATGAGCAGTTCTTC
d_call: TRBD1; v_call: TRBV6-2/TRBV6-3; clone_size: many; j_call: TRBJ2-5; cdr3_aa: CASSHNEYRGPQETQYF; cdr3_nt: TGTGCCAGCTCCCATAACGAATACAGGGGACCCCAAGAGACCCAGTACTTC
d_call: TRBD1; v_call: TRBV6-5; clone_size: many; j_call: TRBJ2-7; cdr3_aa: CASSYTTGDSSYEQYF; cdr3_nt: TGTGCCAGCAGTTACACGACAGGGGACAGCTCCTACGAGCAGTACTTC
d_call: NA; v_call: TRBV27; clone_size: NA; j_call: TRBJ2-1; cdr3_aa: CASSVAVRDVSYNEQFF; cdr3_nt: TGTGCCAGCAGCGTAGCGGTACGGGATGTTTCCTACAATGAGCAGTTCTTC
d_call: TRBD2; v_call: TRBV12-3/TRBV12-4; clone_size: many; j_call: TRBJ2-7; cdr3_aa: CASRLAGRFNEQYF; cdr3_nt: TGTGCCAGCAGACTAGCGGGGAGATTCAATGAGCAGTACTTC
d_call: NA; v_call: TRBV11-1; clone_size: once; j_call: TRBJ2-7; cdr3_aa: CASSLTNHPYDKQYF; cdr3_nt: TGTGCCAGCAGCTTAACCAATCACCCCTACGATAAGCAGTACTTC
d_call: NA; v_call: TRBV9; clone_size: NA; j_call: TRBJ2-7; cdr3_aa: CASSVELGASYEQYF; cdr3_nt: TGTGCCAGCAGCGTAGAACTGGGGGCATCCTACGAGCAGTACTTC
d_call: NA; v_call: TRBV27; clone_size: medium-sized; j_call: TRBJ2-1; cdr3_aa: CASSLQYNEQFF; cdr3_nt: TGTGCCAGCAGTTTACAGTACAATGAGCAGTTCTTC
d_call: NA; v_call: TRBV14; clone_size: few; j_call: TRBJ2-7; cdr3_aa: CASSLSLVHEQYF; cdr3_nt: TGTGCCAGCAGCCTGTCACTAGTCCACGAGCAGTACTTC
d_call: NA; v_call: TRBV9; clone_size: NA; j_call: TRBJ1-1; cdr3_aa: CASSAGTGNTEAFF; cdr3_nt: TGTGCCAGCAGCGCCGGGACCGGGAACACTGAAGCTTTCTTT
d_call: NA; v_call: TRBV10-1; clone_size: NA; j_call: TRBJ2-7; cdr3_aa: CASSAGTAVAQYF; cdr3_nt: TGCGCCAGCAGTGCTGGGACCGCAGTTGCGCAGTACTTC
d_call: TRBD2; v_call: TRBV20-1; clone_size: few; j_call: TRBJ2-1; cdr3_aa: CSARVASGSNEQFF; cdr3_nt: TGCAGTGCTAGAGTGGCTAGCGGGAGCAATGAGCAGTTCTTC
d_call: NA; v_call: TRBV4-1; clone_size: many; j_call: TRBJ2-7; cdr3_aa: CASSQDRSLRQYF; cdr3_nt: TGCGCCAGCAGCCAAGATAGATCACTACGACAGTACTTC
d_call: TRBD2; v_call: TRBV6-1; clone_size: many; j_call: TRBJ2-3; cdr3_aa: CATRLAGDTDTQYF; cdr3_nt: TGTGCCACCCGACTAGCGGGGGACACAGATACGCAGTATTTT
d_call: NA; v_call: TRBV6-1; clone_size: many; j_call: TRBJ2-3; cdr3_aa: CASRASRPDTQYF; cdr3_nt: TGTGCCAGCAGGGCTTCTAGGCCAGATACGCAGTATTTT
d_call: TRBD2; v_call: TRBV7-8; clone_size: once; j_call: TRBJ2-7; cdr3_aa: CASSPRLAGGLGVQYF; cdr3_nt: TGTGCCAGCAGCCCCAGACTAGCGGGAGGGTTGGGGGTGCAGTACTTC
d_call: TRBD1; v_call: TRBV7-3; clone_size: NA; j_call: TRBJ1-1; cdr3_aa: CASSLTTGARTEAFF; cdr3_nt: TGTGCCAGCAGCTTAACGACAGGGGCTAGGACTGAAGCTTTCTTT
d_call: NA; v_call: TRBV6-1; clone_size: NA; j_call: TRBJ2-4; cdr3_aa: CASRIRVTGLCTKDTQYF; cdr3_nt: TGTGCCAGCAGGATCCGCGTTACGGGGCTGTGTACCAAAGATACTCAGTATTTC
d_call: NA; v_call: TRBV25-1; clone_size: few; j_call: TRBJ2-7; cdr3_aa: CASSKTRDFYEQYF; cdr3_nt: TGTGCCAGCAGCAAAACCCGGGACTTTTACGAGCAGTACTTC
d_call: NA; v_call: TRBV6-1; clone_size: NA; j_call: TRBJ2-2; cdr3_aa: CASRLQAVIPDTLFF; cdr3_nt: TGTGCCAGCAGACTCCAGGCTGTAATTCCAGATACGCTGTTTTTT
d_call: NA; v_call: TRBV25-1; clone_size: few; j_call: TRBJ2-4; cdr3_aa: CASSVRDLRGATQYF; cdr3_nt: TGTGCCAGCAGTGTCCGGGACCTCCGAGGGGCCACCCAGTACTTC
d_call: NA; v_call: TRBV6-4; clone_size: NA; j_call: TRBJ2-3; cdr3_aa: CASGLQSGITDTQFF; cdr3_nt: TGTGCCAGCGGACTCCAGTCCGGAATCACAGATACGCAGTTTTTT
d_call: NA; v_call: TRBV10-1; clone_size: few; j_call: TRBJ2-1; cdr3_aa: CASSDRDKPYNEQFF; cdr3_nt: TGCGCCAGCAGTGATCGAGACAAACCTTACAATGAGCAGTTCTTC
d_call: TRBD2; v_call: TRBV20-1; clone_size: NA; j_call: TRBJ2-5; cdr3_aa: CRASYSGRGGSRTETQYF; cdr3_nt: TGCAGGGCCTCCTATAGCGGGCGGGGGGGTAGTAGGACAGAGACCCAGTACTTC
d_call: NA; v_call: TRBV5-1; clone_size: NA; j_call: TRBJ2-5; cdr3_aa: CASSLSGNTRGQYF; cdr3_nt: TGCGCCAGCAGCTTGAGTGGGAATACGAGAGGGCAGTACTTC
d_call: NA; v_call: TRBV4-2; clone_size: NA; j_call: TRBJ2-5; cdr3_aa: CASSQDGAPDTDTQYF; cdr3_nt: TGTGCCAGCAGCCAAGACGGCGCACCCGACACAGATACCCAGTACTTC
d_call: TRBD2; v_call: TRBV14; clone_size: few; j_call: TRBJ2-1; cdr3_aa: CASSHGGSRNEQFF; cdr3_nt: TGTGCCAGCAGCCACGGCGGGAGTCGGAATGAGCAGTTCTTC
d_call: NA; v_call: TRBV9; clone_size: NA; j_call: TRBJ1-4; cdr3_aa: CASSAGQPTDEKLFF; cdr3_nt: TGTGCCAGCAGCGCTGGACAGCCAACGGATGAAAAACTGTTTTTT
d_call: NA; v_call: TRBV4-1; clone_size: many; j_call: TRBJ2-7; cdr3_aa: CASSQEAGRSTYEQYF; cdr3_nt: TGCGCCAGCAGCCAAGAGGCGGGGAGGAGCACCTACGAGCAGTACTTC
d_call: NA; v_call: TRBV6-2/TRBV6-3; clone_size: NA; j_call: TRBJ2-3; cdr3_aa: CAPGFQAANTDELYF; cdr3_nt: TGTGCCCCGGGGTTCCAGGCTGCGAACACAGATGAGCTGTATTTT
d_call: NA; v_call: TRBV27; clone_size: NA; j_call: TRBJ2-1; cdr3_aa: CASSLSGSGHNEQFF; cdr3_nt: TGTGCCAGCAGTTTATCGGGGAGTGGACACAATGAGCAGTTCTTC